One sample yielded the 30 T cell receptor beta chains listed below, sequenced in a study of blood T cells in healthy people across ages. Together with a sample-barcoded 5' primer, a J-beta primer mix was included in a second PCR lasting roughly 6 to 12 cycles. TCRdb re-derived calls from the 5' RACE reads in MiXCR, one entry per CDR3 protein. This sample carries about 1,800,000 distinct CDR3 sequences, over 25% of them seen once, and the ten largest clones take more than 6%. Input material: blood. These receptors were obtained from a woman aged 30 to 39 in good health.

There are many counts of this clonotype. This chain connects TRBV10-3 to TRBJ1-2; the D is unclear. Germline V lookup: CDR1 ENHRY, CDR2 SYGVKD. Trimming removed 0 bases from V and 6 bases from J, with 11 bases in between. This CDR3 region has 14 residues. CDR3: CAISESEGRHGYTF. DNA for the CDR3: TGTGCCATCAGTGAGTCGGAAGGGCGCCATGGCTACACCTTC.

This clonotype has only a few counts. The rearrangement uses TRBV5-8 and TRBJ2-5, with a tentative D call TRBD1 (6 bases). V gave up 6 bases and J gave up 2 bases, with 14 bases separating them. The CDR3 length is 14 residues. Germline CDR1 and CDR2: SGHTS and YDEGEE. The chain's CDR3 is CASTRTAPQETQYF. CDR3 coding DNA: TGTGCCAGCACCCGGACAGCACCGCAAGAGACCCAGTACTTC.

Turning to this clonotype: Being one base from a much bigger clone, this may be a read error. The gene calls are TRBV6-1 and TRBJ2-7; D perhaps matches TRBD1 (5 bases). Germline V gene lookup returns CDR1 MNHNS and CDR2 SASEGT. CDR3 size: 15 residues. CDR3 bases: TGTGCCAGCAGTGGAGCGCGAGGACACTCCCACGAGCAGTACTTC. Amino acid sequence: CASSGARGHSHEQYF.

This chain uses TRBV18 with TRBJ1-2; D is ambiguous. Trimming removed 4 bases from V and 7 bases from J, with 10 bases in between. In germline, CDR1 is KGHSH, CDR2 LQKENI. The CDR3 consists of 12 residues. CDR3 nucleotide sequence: TGTGCCAGCTCACTCAAACTTGGTGGCTACACCTTC. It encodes CASSLKLGGYTF.

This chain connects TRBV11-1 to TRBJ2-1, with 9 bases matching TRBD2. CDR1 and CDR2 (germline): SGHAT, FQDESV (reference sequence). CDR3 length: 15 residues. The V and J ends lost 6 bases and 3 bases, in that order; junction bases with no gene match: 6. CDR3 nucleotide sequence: TGTGCCAGCAGGATAGCGGGAGATCTCTACAATGAGCAGTTCTTC. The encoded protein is CASRIAGDLYNEQFF.

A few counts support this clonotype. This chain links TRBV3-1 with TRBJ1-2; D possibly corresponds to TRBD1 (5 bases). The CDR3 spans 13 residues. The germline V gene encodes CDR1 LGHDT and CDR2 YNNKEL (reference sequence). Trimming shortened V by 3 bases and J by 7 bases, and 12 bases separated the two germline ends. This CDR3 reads CASSQGPGIGYTF. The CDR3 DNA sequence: TGTGCCAGCAGCCAGGGGCCCGGGATTGGCTACACCTTC.

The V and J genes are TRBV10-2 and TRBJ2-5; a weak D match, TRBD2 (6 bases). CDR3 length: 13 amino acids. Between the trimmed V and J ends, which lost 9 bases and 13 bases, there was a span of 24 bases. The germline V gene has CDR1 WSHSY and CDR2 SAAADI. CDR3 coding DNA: TGCGCCAGTACTCAGGGAGGCCTCTACGAGCGGTACTTC. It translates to CASTQGGLYERYF.

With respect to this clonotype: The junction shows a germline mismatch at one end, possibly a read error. This CDR3 is CASSSSFRGGDQATQYF. The CDR3 DNA is TGTGCCAGCAGTTCTTCATTTCGGGGGGGCGACCAAGCGACCCAGTACTTC. This rearrangement joins TRBV12-3 or TRBV12-4 to TRBJ2-4; 8 bases align to TRBD2. The J call could be wrong; TRBJ2-5 is a better fit for the DNA end. This CDR3 spans 17 amino acids.

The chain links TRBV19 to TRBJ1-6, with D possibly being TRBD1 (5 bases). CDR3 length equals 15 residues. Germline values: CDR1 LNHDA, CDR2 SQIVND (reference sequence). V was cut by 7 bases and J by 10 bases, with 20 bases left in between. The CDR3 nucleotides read TGTGCCAGTAAAATCTCGGGGCCGGGGTTGTCACCCCTCCACTTT. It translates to CASKISGPGLSPLHF.

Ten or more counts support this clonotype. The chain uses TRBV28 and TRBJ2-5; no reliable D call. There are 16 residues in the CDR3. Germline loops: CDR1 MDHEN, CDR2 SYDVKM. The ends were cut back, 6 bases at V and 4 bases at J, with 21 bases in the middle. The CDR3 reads CASRKGVSTAVETQYF. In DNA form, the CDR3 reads TGTGCCAGCAGAAAGGGCGTCAGTACGGCCGTAGAGACCCAGTACTTC.

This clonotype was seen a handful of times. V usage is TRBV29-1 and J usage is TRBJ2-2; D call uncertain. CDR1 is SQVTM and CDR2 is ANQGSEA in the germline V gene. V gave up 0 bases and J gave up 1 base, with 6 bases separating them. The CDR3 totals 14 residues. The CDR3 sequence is CSVEDRVNTGELFF. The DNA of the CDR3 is TGCAGCGTTGAAGATAGGGTGAACACCGGGGAGCTGTTTTTT.

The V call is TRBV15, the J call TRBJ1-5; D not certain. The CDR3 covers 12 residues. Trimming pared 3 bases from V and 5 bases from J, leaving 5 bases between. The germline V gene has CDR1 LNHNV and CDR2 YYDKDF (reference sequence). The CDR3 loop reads CATSREHQPQHF. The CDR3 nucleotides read TGTGCCACCAGCAGGGAACATCAGCCCCAGCATTTT.

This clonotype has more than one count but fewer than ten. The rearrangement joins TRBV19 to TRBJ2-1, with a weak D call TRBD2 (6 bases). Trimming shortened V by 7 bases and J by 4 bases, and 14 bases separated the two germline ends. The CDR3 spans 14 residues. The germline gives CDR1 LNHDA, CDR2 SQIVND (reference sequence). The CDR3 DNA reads TGTGCCAGTAACGGCGGGGACCGTTACAATGAGCAGTTCTTC. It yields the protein CASNGGDRYNEQFF.

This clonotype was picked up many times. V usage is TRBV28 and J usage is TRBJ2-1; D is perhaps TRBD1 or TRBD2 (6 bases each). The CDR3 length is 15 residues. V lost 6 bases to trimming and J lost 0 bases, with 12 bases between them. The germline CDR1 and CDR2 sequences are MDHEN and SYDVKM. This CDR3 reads CASSRGGTSYNEQFF. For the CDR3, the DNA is TGTGCCAGCAGCCGAGGGGGGACCTCCTACAATGAGCAGTTCTTC.

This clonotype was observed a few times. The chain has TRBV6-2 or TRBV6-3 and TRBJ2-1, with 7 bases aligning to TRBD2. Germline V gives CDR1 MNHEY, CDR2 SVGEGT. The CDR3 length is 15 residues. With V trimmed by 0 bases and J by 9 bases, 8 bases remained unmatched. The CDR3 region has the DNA TGTGCCAGCAGTTACTCCGCGGGAGCGCGGAGTGAGCAGTTCTTC. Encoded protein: CASSYSAGARSEQFF.

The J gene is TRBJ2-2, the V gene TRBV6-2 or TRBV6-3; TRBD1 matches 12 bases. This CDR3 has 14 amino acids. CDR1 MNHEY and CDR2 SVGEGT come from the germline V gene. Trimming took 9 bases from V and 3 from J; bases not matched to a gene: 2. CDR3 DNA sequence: TGTGCCAGAGGGACAGGGGGCGACACCGGGGAGCTGTTTTTT. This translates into CARGTGGDTGELFF.

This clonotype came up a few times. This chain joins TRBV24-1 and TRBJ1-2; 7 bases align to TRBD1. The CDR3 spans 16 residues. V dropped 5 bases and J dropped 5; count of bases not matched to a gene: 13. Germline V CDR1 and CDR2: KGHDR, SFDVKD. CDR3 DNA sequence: TGTGCCACCAGTGGTGTAGGGGGCCCTAAGGAGTATGGCTACACCTTC. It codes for CATSGVGGPKEYGYTF.

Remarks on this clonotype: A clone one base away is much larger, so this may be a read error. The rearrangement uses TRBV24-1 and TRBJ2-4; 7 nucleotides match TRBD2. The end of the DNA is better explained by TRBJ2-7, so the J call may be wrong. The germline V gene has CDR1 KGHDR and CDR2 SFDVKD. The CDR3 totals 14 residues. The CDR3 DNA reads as TGTGTCACCAGTGCTTCGGGGGGTTCCTACGAGCAGTACTTC. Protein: CVTSASGGSYEQYF.

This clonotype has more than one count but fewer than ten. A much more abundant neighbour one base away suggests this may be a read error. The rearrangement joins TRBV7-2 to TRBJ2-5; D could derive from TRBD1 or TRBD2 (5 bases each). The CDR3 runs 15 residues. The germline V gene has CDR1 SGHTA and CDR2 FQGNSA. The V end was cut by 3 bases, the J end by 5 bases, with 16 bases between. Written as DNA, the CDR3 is TGTGCCAGCAGCTTGGGACGGAGAACGGACGAGACCCAGTACTTC. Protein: CASSLGRRTDETQYF.

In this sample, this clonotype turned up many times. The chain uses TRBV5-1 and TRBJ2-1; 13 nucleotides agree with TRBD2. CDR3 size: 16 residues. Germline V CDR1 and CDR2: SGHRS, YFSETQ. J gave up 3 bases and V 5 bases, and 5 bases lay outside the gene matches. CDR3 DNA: TGCGCCAGCAGTGGACTAGCGGGAGTAGGCTACAATGAGCAGTTCTTC. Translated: CASSGLAGVGYNEQFF. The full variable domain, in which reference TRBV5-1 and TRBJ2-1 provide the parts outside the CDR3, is KAGVTQTPRYLIKTRGQQVTLSCSPISGHRSVSWYQQTPGQGLQFLFEYFSETQRNKGNFPGRFSGRQFSNSRSEMNVSTLELGDSALYLCASSGLAGVGYNEQFFGPGTRLTVL.

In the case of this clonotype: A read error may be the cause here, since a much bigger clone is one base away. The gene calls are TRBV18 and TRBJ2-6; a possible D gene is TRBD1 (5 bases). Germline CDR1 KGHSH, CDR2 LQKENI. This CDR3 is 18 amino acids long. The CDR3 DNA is TGTGCCAGCTCACCACAGGGTCTCAGTCTCTCTGGGGCCAACGTCCGGACTTTC. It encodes CASSPQGLSLSGANVRTF.

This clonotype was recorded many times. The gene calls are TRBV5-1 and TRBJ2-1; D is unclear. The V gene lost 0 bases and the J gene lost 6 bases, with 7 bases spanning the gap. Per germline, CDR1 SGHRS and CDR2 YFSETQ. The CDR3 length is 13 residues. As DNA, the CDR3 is TGCGCCAGCAGCTTGGACGGGTTCAATGAGCAGTTCTTC. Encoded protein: CASSLDGFNEQFF.

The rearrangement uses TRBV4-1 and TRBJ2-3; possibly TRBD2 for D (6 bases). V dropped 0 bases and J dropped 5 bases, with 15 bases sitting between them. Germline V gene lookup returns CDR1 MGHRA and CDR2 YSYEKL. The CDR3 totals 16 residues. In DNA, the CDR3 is TGCGCCAGCAGCCAAGAGTCTAGCGTGCCCCAAGATACGCAGTATTTT. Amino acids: CASSQESSVPQDTQYF.

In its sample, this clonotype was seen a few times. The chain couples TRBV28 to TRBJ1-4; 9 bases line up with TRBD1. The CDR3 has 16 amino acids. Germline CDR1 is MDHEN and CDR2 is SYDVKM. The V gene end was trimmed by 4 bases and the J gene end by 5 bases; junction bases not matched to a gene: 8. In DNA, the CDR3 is TGTGCCAGCAGTTGGCCTGGGACAGGGAAAAATGAAAAACTGTTTTTT. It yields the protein CASSWPGTGKNEKLFF.

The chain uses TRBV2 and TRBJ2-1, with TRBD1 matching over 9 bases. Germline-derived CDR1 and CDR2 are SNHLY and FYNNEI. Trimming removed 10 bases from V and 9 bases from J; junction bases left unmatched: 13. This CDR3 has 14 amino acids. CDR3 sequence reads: CATQKDRGFGEQFF. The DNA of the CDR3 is TGTGCCACCCAGAAGGACAGGGGATTCGGTGAGCAGTTCTTC.

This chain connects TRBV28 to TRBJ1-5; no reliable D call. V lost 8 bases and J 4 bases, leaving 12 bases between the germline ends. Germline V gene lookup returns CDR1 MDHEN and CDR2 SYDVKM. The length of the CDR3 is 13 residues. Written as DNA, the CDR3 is TGTGCCAGCCGTTCTCAAAGTAATCAGCCCCAGCATTTT. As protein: CASRSQSNQPQHF.

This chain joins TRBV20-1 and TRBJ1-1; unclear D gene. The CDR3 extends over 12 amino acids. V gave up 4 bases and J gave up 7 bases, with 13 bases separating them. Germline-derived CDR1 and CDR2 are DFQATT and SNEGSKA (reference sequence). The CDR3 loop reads CSANRGRNEAFF. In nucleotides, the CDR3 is TGCAGTGCTAATCGGGGTCGTAATGAAGCTTTCTTT.

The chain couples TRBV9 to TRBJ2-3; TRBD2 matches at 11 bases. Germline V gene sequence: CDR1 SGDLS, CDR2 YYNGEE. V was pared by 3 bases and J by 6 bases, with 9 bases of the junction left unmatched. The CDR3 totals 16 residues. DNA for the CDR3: TGTGCCAGCAGCGAAGTTAGCGGGGGGGAAGGGGATACGCAGTATTTT. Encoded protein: CASSEVSGGEGDTQYF.

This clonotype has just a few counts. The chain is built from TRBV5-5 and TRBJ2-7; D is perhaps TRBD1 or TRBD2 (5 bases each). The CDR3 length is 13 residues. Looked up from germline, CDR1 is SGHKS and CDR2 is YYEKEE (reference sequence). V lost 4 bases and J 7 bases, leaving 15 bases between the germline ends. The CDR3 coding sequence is TGTGCCAGCAGCACGGGACCGGGATTGGAGCAGTACTTC. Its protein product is CASSTGPGLEQYF.

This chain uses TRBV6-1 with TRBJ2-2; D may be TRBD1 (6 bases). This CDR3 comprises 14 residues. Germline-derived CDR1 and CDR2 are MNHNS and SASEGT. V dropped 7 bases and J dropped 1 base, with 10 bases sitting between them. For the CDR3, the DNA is TGTGCCAGCATTTTGACAGGGAACACCGGGGAGCTGTTTTTT. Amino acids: CASILTGNTGELFF.